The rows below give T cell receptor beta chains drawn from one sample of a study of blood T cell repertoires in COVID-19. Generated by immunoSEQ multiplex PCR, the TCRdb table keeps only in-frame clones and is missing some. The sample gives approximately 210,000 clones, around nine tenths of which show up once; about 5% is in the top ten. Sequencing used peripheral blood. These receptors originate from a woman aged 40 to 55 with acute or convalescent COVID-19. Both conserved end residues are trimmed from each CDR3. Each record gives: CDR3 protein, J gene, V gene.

cdr3_aa: ASSLVLAGSSYNEQF; j_call: TRBJ2-1; v_call: TRBV11-2
cdr3_aa: ATSDSRGWETQY; j_call: TRBJ2-5; v_call: TRBV24-1
cdr3_aa: ASSLVPTSGGRETQY; j_call: TRBJ2-5; v_call: TRBV5-1
cdr3_aa: ASSFRADYGYT; j_call: TRBJ1-2; v_call: TRBV28
cdr3_aa: ASSYLTSGSNEQF; j_call: TRBJ2-1; v_call: TRBV4-1
cdr3_aa: AWSLEGQGKGYRNEKLF; j_call: TRBJ1-4; v_call: TRBV30
cdr3_aa: ASSYISGGAPDTQY; j_call: TRBJ2-3; v_call: TRBV5-4
cdr3_aa: AWSVLPISMNTEAF; j_call: TRBJ1-1; v_call: TRBV30
cdr3_aa: SASLQGGLAKNIQY; j_call: TRBJ2-4; v_call: TRBV20-1
cdr3_aa: ASSRNAAAPIYGYT; j_call: TRBJ1-2; v_call: TRBV23-1
cdr3_aa: ATSRDFGTGDTEAF; j_call: TRBJ1-1; v_call: TRBV15
cdr3_aa: ASSSRVATNEKLF; j_call: TRBJ1-4; v_call: TRBV19
cdr3_aa: ACTAGGQETQY; j_call: TRBJ2-5; v_call: TRBV7-2
cdr3_aa: ASSVSGQSNQPQH; j_call: TRBJ1-5; v_call: TRBV9
cdr3_aa: ASRIRTGSVGTEAF; j_call: TRBJ1-1; v_call: TRBV2
cdr3_aa: ASSLGGGQGWTEAF; j_call: TRBJ1-1; v_call: TRBV11-2
cdr3_aa: ASSQTGRGQANYGYT; j_call: TRBJ1-2; v_call: TRBV4-1
cdr3_aa: ASSLFQSDTQY; j_call: TRBJ2-3; v_call: TRBV7-3
cdr3_aa: AWRQSRDTAGYT; j_call: TRBJ1-2; v_call: TRBV30
cdr3_aa: ASSLTGQGRNTIY; j_call: TRBJ1-3; v_call: TRBV5-1
cdr3_aa: ASSRGLAGVGDEQF; j_call: TRBJ2-1; v_call: TRBV18
cdr3_aa: ATSDPGLLGYT; j_call: TRBJ1-2; v_call: TRBV24-1
cdr3_aa: ASSLAPSGEETQY; j_call: TRBJ2-5; v_call: TRBV5-1
cdr3_aa: ASSEARLAGGLSTDTQY; j_call: TRBJ2-3; v_call: TRBV6-1
cdr3_aa: AWSAPKMGGWSYNSPLH; j_call: TRBJ1-6; v_call: TRBV30
cdr3_aa: ASRRTGRIVEQF; j_call: TRBJ2-1; v_call: TRBV2
cdr3_aa: ASSSLTLAGALTGELF; j_call: TRBJ2-2; v_call: TRBV4-2
cdr3_aa: ASSLGTSEETQY; j_call: TRBJ2-5; v_call: TRBV7-3
cdr3_aa: ATSGQGSYNEQF; j_call: TRBJ2-1; v_call: TRBV19
cdr3_aa: AIRGTPTNTEAF; j_call: TRBJ1-1; v_call: TRBV10-3
cdr3_aa: ASSRVPGQGGTGELF; j_call: TRBJ2-2; v_call: TRBV3-1/TRBV3-2
cdr3_aa: ASSVRAGRGTEAF; j_call: TRBJ1-1; v_call: TRBV9
cdr3_aa: ASSEDGSYGYT; j_call: TRBJ1-2; v_call: TRBV6-1
cdr3_aa: ASSAGSSTNEKLF; j_call: TRBJ1-4; v_call: TRBV5-1
cdr3_aa: ASSRLTQLVTF; j_call: TRBJ1-1; v_call: TRBV12-3/TRBV12-4
cdr3_aa: ATSDLKGAGNTIY; j_call: TRBJ1-3; v_call: TRBV24-1
cdr3_aa: ASSASLTGLAAF; j_call: TRBJ1-1; v_call: TRBV10-1
cdr3_aa: ASRDRGYTEAF; j_call: TRBJ1-1; v_call: TRBV27
cdr3_aa: ASSEGGLIGLGYT; j_call: TRBJ1-2; v_call: TRBV2
cdr3_aa: ASSVPGVSNTEAF; j_call: TRBJ1-1; v_call: TRBV9
cdr3_aa: ASSPKSGGYPYNEQF; j_call: TRBJ2-1; v_call: TRBV4-1
cdr3_aa: ASSLIGVGNTIY; j_call: TRBJ1-3; v_call: TRBV5-6
cdr3_aa: ASSLPSNTEAF; j_call: TRBJ1-1; v_call: TRBV12-3/TRBV12-4
cdr3_aa: ASSQDSLGAGRTYNEQF; j_call: TRBJ2-1; v_call: TRBV4-1